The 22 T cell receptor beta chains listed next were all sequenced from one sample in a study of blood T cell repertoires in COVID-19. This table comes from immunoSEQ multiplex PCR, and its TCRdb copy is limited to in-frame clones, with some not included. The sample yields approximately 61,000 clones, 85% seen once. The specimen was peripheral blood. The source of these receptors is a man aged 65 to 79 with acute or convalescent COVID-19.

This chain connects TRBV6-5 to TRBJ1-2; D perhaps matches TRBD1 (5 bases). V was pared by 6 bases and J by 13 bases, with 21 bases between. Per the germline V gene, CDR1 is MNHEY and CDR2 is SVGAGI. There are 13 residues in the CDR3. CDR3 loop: CASSRKPDKISTF. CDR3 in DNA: TGTGCCAGCAGCCGCAAACCGGACAAGATCTCCACCTTC.

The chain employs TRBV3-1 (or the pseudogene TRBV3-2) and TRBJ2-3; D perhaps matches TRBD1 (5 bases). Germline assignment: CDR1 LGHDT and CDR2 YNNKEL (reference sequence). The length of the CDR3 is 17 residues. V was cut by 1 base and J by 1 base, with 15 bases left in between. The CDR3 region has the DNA TGTGCCAGCAGCCAAGTAAGGGGCGGCCCTGGCACAGATACGCAGTATTTT. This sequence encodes CASSQVRGGPGTDTQYF.

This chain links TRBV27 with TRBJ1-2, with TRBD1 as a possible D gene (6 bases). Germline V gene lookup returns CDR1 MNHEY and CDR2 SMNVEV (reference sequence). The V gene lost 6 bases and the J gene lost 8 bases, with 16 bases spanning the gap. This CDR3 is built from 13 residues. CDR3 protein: CASSPRGAGGYTF. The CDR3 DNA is TGTGCCAGCAGCCCTCGGGGGGCTGGGGGCTACACCTTC.

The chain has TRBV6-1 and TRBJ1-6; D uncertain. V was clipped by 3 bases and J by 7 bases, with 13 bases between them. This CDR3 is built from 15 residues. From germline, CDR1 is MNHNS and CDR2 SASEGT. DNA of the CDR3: TGTGCCAGCAGTGAGTGGCAGGCCATAAATTCACCCCTCCACTTT. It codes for CASSEWQAINSPLHF.

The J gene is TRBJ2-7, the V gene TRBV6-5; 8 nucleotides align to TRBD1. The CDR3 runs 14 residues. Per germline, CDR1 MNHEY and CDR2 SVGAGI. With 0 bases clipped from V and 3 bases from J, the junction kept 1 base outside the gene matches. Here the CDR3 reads CASSYSGQDYEQYF. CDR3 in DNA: TGTGCCAGCAGTTACTCGGGACAGGACTACGAGCAGTACTTC.

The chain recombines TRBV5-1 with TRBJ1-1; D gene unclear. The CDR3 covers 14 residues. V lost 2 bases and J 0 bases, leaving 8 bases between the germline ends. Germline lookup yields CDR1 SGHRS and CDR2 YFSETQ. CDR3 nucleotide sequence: TGCGCCAGCAGCTTTGAAACAGTGAACACTGAAGCTTTCTTT. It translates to CASSFETVNTEAFF.

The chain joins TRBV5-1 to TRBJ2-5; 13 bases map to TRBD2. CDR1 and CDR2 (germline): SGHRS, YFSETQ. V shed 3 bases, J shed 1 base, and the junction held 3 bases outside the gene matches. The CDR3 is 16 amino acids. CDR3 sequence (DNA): TGCGCCAGCAGCTCCGGACTAGCGGGGGCCCAAGAGACCCAGTACTTC. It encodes CASSSGLAGAQETQYF. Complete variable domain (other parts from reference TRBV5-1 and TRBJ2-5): KAGVTQTPRYLIKTRGQQVTLSCSPISGHRSVSWYQQTPGQGLQFLFEYFSETQRNKGNFPGRFSGRQFSNSRSEMNVSTLELGDSALYLCASSSGLAGAQETQYFGPGTRLLVL.

CDR3: CASSLGQLAGGPQTQYF. In DNA, the CDR3 is TGTGCCAGCAGCTTAGGTCAACTAGCGGGCGGGCCACAGACCCAGTACTTC. V is TRBV7-9 and J is TRBJ2-5, with 9 bases that match TRBD2. In germline, CDR1 is SEHNR, CDR2 FQNEAQ (reference sequence). The CDR3 extends over 17 amino acids. V was pared by 1 base and J by 6 bases, with 12 bases of the junction left unmatched. The full variable domain, rest sourced from reference TRBV7-9 and TRBJ2-5, is DTGVSQNPRHKITKRGQNVTFRCDPISEHNRLYWYRQTLGQGPEFLTYFQNEAQLEKSRLLSDRFSAERPKGSFSTLEIQRTEQGDSAMYLCASSLGQLAGGPQTQYFGPGTRLLVL.

For the CDR3, the DNA is TGCGCCAGCACCCAAATAGCGGGGGGCTTCAATGAGCAGTTCTTC. The encoded protein is CASTQIAGGFNEQFF. The rearrangement links TRBV5-1 to TRBJ2-1; TRBD2 matches at 10 bases. Germline V lookup: CDR1 SGHRS, CDR2 YFSETQ. This CDR3 has 15 amino acids. V dropped 6 bases and J dropped 6; count of bases not matched to a gene: 9.

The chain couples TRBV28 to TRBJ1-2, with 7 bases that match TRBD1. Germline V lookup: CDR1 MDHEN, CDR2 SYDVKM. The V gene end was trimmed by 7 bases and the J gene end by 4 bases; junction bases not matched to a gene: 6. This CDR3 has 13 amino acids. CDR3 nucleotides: TGTGCCAGCACCCTCGGGACAGCCTATGGCTACACCTTC. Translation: CASTLGTAYGYTF.

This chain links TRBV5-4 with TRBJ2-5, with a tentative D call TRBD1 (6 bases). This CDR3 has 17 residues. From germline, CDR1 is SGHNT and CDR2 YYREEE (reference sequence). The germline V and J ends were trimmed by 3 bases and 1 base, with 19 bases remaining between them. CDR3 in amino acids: CASSYGYYGTPQETQYF. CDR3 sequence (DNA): TGTGCCAGCAGCTATGGATACTACGGGACACCCCAAGAGACCCAGTACTTC.

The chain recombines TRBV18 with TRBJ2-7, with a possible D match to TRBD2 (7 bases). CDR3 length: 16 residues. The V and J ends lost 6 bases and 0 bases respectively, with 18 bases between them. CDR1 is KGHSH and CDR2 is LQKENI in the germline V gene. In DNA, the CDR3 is TGTGCCAGCTCGAAGGGGGGGGGCTCCCCCTCCTACGAGCAGTACTTC. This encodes CASSKGGGSPSYEQYF.

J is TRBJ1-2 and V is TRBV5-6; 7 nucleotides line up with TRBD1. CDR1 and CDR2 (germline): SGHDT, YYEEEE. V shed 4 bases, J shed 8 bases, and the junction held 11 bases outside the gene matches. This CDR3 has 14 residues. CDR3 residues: CASSPLTGNVGYTF. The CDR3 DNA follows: TGTGCCAGCAGCCCCCTGACAGGGAATGTGGGCTACACCTTC.

Written as DNA, the CDR3 is TGTGCCAGCAGGGCTAGAGGGACAGGGAACTACAATGAGCAGTTCTTC. Its protein product is CASRARGTGNYNEQFF. The chain combines TRBV2 with TRBJ2-1; TRBD1 matches 9 bases. The germline CDR1 and CDR2 sequences are SNHLY and FYNNEI. V lost 6 bases, J lost 3 bases, and 9 bases stayed unmatched. The CDR3 extends over 16 amino acids.

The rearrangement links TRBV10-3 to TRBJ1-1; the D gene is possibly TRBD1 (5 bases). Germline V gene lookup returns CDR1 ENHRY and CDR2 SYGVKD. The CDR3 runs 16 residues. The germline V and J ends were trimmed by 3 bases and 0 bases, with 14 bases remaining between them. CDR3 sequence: CAISDPRQTMNTEAFF. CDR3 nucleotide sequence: TGTGCCATCAGTGACCCCCGACAGACGATGAACACTGAAGCTTTCTTT.

The CDR3 bases are TGTGCCAGCGCCGTAAACAGGGGCGAGCAGTACTTC. It specifies CASAVNRGEQYF. This chain uses TRBV3-1 (or the pseudogene TRBV3-2) with TRBJ2-7; 7 bases map to TRBD1. Unmatched junction bases numbered 7, after V lost 8 bases and J lost 6 bases. In germline, CDR1 is LGHDT, CDR2 YNNKEL (reference sequence). The CDR3 runs to 12 residues.

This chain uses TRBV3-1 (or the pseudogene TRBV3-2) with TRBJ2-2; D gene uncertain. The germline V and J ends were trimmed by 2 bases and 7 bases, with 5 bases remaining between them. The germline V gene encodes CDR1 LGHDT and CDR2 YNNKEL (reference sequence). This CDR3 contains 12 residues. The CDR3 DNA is TGTGCCAGCAGCCAAATCGGCGGGGAGCTGTTTTTT. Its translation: CASSQIGGELFF.

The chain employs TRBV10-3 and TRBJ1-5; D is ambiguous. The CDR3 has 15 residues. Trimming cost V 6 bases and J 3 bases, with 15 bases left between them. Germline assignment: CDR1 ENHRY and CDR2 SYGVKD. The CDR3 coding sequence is TGTGCCATCAGCAATGACGATCGGGACAATCAGCCCCAGCATTTT. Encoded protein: CAISNDDRDNQPQHF.

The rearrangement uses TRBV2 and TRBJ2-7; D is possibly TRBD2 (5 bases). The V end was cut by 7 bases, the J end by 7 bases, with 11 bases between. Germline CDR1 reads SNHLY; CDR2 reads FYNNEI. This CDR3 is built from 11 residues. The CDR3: CASNRGREQYF. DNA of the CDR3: TGTGCCAGCAACCGGGGTCGAGAGCAGTACTTC.

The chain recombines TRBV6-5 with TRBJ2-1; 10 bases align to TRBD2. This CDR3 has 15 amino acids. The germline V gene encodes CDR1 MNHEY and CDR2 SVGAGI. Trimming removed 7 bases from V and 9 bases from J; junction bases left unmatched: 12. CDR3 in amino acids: CASIVAGGTHGEQFF. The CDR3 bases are TGTGCCAGCATCGTAGCGGGGGGCACCCACGGTGAGCAGTTCTTC.

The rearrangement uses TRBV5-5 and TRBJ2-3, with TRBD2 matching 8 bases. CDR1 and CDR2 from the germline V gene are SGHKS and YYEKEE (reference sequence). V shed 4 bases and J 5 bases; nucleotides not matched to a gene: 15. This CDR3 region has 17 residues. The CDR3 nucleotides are TGTGCCAGCAGCCCCCTCGCCGGGGGGGCCTATGGAGATACGCAGTATTTT. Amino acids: CASSPLAGGAYGDTQYF.

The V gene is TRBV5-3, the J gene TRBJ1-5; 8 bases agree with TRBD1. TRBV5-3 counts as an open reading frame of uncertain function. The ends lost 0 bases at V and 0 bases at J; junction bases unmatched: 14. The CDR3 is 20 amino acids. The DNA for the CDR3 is TGTGCCAGAAGCTTGGGCTCGACAGGGGCCGTTAAATATAGCAATCAGCCCCAGCATTTT. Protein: CARSLGSTGAVKYSNQPQHF.